The TCR beta chain described here comes from a study of blood T cell repertoires in COVID-19. Across the study: Italy, Spain and the United States were the sources of the convalescent and acute COVID-19 samples. PBMCs, B-cell-depleted T cells, or T cells were the source of the cDNA or gDNA that made up the material.

This clone was detected only once. Original data processing: Amplified reference gene primers provided the basis for estimating nucleated cell counts. The table came from immunoSEQ multiplex PCR; TCRdb's copy has only in-frame clones and leaves some out. V and J calls and clone size are given by that table; D and trimming were obtained from the DNA. Here the sample spans some 370,000 clones, more than 75% being singletons. Germline V gives CDR1 MDHEN, CDR2 SYDVKM. The CDR3 runs to 13 residues. V shed 5 bases and J shed 7 bases, with 14 bases lying between them. Sequencing used peripheral blood. This sequence joins TRBV28 and TRBJ1-1; maybe TRBD1 (6 bases). The sequence was collected from a woman in her twenties or thirties with COVID-19, enrolled during active disease. The CDR3 loop reads CASSLSGHLEAFF. The CDR3 coding sequence is TGTGCCAGCAGTCTCTCGGGACACCTTGAAGCTTTCTTT.